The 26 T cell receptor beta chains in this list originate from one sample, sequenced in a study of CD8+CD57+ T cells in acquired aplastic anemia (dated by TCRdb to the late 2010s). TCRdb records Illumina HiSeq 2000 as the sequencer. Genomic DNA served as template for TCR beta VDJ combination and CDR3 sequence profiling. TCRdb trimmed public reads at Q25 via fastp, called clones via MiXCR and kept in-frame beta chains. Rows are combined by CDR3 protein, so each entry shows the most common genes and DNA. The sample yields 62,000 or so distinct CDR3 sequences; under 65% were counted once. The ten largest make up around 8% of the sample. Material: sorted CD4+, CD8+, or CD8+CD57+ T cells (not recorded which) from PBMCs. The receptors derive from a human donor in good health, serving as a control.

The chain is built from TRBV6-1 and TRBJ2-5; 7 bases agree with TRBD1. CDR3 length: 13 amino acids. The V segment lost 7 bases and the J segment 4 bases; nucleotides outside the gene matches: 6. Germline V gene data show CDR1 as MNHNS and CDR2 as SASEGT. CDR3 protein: CASTLRQGETQYF. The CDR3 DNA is TGTGCCAGCACCTTAAGACAGGGAGAGACCCAGTACTTC.

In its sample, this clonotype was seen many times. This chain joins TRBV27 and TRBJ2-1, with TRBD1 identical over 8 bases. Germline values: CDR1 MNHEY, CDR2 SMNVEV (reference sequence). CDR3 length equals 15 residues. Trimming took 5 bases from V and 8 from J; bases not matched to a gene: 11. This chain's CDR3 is CASSQQGGRFDEQFF. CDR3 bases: TGTGCCAGCAGTCAACAGGGGGGTCGATTCGATGAGCAGTTCTTC.

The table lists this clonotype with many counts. The CDR3 DNA sequence: TGTGCCAGCAGCGACGTGGCGACAGGGGAAGAGACCCAGTACTTC. Its protein is CASSDVATGEETQYF. This rearrangement joins TRBV3-1 to TRBJ2-5, with 8 bases fitting TRBD1. J gave up 3 bases and V 5 bases, and 8 bases lay outside the gene matches. The CDR3 has 15 residues. The germline CDR1 and CDR2 sequences are LGHDT and YNNKEL (reference sequence).

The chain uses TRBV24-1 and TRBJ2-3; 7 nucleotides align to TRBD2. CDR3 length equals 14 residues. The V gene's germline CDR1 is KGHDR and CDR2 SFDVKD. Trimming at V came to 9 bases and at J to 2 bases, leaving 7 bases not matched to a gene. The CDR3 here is CATAGEGYTDTQYF. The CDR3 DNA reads TGTGCCACCGCCGGGGAGGGGTACACAGATACGCAGTATTTT.

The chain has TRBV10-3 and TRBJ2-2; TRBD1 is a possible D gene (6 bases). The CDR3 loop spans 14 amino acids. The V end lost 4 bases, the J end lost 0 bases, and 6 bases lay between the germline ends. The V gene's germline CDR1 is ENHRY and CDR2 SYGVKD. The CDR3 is CAISGTANTGELFF. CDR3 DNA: TGTGCCATCAGTGGGACAGCGAACACCGGGGAGCTGTTTTTT.

Here the CDR3 DNA reads TGCAGTGCTAGAGATCTGGGACCGTACACTGAAGCTTTCTTT. The encoded protein is CSARDLGPYTEAFF. The rearrangement uses TRBV20-1 and TRBJ1-1; the D gene is possibly TRBD1 (5 bases). This CDR3 spans 14 amino acids. Looked up from germline, CDR1 is DFQATT and CDR2 is SNEGSKA (reference sequence). The ends were cut back, 0 bases at V and 3 bases at J, with 11 bases in the middle.

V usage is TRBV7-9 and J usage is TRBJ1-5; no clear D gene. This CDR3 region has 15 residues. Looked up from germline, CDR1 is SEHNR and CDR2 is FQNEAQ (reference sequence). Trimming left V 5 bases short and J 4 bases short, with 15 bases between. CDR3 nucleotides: TGTGCCAGCAGCGCCACCGGGGATTCAAATCAGCCCCAGCATTTT. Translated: CASSATGDSNQPQHF.

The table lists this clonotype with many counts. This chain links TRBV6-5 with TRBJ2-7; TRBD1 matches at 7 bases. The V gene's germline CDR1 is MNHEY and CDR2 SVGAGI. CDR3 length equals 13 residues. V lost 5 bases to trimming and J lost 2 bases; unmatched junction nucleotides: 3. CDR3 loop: CASSNRGPYEQYF. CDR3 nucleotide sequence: TGTGCCAGCAGTAACAGGGGCCCCTACGAGCAGTACTTC.

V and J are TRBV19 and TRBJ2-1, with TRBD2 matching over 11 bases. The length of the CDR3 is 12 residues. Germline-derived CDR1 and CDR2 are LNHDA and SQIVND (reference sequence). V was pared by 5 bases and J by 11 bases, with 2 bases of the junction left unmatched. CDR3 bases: TGTGCCAGTAGTCTAGCGGGGGGTAAGCAGTTCTTC. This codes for CASSLAGGKQFF.

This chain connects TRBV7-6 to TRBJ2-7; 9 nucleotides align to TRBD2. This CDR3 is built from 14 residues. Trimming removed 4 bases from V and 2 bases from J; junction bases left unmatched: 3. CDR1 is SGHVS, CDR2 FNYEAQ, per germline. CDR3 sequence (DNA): TGTGCCAGCAGCTCGGGGACTAGCACCTACGAGCAGTACTTC. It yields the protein CASSSGTSTYEQYF.

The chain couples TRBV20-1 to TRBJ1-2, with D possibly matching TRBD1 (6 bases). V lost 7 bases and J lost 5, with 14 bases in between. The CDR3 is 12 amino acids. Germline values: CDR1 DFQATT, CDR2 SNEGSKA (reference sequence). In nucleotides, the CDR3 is TGCAGTGTTAGGGGGTATCAGTATGGCTACACCTTC. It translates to CSVRGYQYGYTF.

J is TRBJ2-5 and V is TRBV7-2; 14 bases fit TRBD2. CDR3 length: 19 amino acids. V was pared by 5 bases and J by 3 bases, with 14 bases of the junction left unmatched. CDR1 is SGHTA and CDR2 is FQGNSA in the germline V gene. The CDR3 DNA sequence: TGTGCCAGCAGCCCCGGGACTAGCGGGAGAACGGTAGCAGAAGAGACCCAGTACTTC. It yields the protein CASSPGTSGRTVAEETQYF.

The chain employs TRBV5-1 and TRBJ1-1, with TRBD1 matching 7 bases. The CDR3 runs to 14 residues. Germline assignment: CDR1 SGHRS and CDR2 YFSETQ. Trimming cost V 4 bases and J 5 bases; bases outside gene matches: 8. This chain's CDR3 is CASSQAGGRTEAFF. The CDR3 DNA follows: TGCGCCAGCAGCCAGGCAGGGGGGAGGACTGAAGCTTTCTTT.

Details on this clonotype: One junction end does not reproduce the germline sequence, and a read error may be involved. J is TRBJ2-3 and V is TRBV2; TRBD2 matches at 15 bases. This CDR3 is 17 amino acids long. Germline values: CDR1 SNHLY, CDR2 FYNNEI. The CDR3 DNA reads TGTGCCAGCAGTGAAAGGACTAGCGGGAGGGCCCCAGATACGCAGTACTTT. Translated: CASSERTSGRAPDTQYF.

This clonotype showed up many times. The CDR3 sequence is CASLNLPKNIQYF. In DNA form, the CDR3 reads TGTGCCAGCCTAAATCTACCCAAAAACATTCAGTACTTC. This chain joins TRBV9 and TRBJ2-4; D ambiguous. The CDR3 loop spans 13 amino acids. Trimming cost V 7 bases and J 2 bases, with 10 bases left between them. Germline CDR1 SGDLS, CDR2 YYNGEE.

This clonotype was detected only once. The DNA for the CDR3 is TGTGCCAGTAGGGAGGGGGATTCACCCCTCCACTTT. This translates into CASREGDSPLHF. J is TRBJ1-6 and V is TRBV19; TRBD1 is a possible D gene (6 bases). The V gene's germline CDR1 is LNHDA and CDR2 SQIVND (reference sequence). The CDR3 is 12 residues long. V was cut by 6 bases and J by 8 bases, with 8 bases left in between.

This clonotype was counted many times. CDR3 residues: CASSFRGPVGEQYV. The CDR3 bases are TGTGCCAGCAGCTTCAGGGGACCGGTCGGCGAGCAGTACGTC. This rearrangement joins TRBV7-8 to TRBJ2-7; D possibly corresponds to TRBD1 (6 bases). Between the trimmed V and J ends, which lost 3 bases and 6 bases, there was a span of 15 bases. This CDR3 comprises 14 residues. The germline V gene has CDR1 SGHVS and CDR2 FQNEAQ.

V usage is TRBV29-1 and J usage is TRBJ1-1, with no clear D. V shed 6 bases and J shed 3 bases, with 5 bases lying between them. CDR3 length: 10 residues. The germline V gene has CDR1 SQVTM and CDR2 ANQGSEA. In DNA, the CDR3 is TGCAGCGTCCATGACACTGAAGCTTTCTTT. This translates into CSVHDTEAFF.

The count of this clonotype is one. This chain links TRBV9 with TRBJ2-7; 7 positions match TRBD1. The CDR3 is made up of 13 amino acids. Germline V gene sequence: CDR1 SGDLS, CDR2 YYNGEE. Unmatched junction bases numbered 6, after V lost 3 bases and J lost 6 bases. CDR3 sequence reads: CASSGHRGGEQYF. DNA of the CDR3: TGTGCCAGCAGCGGACACAGGGGCGGCGAGCAGTACTTC.

This chain's CDR3 is CASSPLTRVETQYF. The CDR3, as DNA: TGTGCCAGCAGCCCCCTCACGAGAGTGGAGACCCAGTACTTC. The gene calls are TRBV2 and TRBJ2-5; D gene ambiguous. The CDR3 loop spans 14 amino acids. Germline loops: CDR1 SNHLY, CDR2 FYNNEI. Trimming removed 6 bases from V and 5 bases from J, with 16 bases in between.

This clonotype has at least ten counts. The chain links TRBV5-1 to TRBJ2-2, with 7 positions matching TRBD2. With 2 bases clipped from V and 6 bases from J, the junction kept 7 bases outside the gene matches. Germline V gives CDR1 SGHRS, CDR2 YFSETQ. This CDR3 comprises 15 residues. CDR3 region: CASSFSGAGAGELFF. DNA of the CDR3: TGCGCCAGCAGCTTTTCGGGTGCGGGAGCCGGGGAGCTGTTTTTT.

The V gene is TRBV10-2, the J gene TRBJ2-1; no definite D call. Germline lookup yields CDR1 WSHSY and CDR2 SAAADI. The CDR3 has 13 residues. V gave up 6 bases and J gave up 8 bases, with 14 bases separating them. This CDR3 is CASSSRLTDEQFF. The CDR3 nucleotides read TGCGCCAGCAGCAGCAGACTCACGGATGAGCAGTTCTTC.

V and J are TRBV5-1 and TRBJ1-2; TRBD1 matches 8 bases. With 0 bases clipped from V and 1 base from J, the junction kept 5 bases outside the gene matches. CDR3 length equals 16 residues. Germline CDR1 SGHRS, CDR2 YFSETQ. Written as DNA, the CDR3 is TGCGCCAGCAGCTTGGAGACAGGGGTGGGTAACTATGGCTACACCTTC. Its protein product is CASSLETGVGNYGYTF.

For the CDR3, the DNA is TGTGCCAGCACCAGGGGGTCCTACAATGAGCAGTTCTTC. It is translated as CASTRGSYNEQFF. The rearrangement links TRBV2 to TRBJ2-1, with TRBD1 identical over 7 bases. There are 13 residues in the CDR3. Losses at the gene ends were 7 bases for V and 1 base for J; bases not matched to a gene: 1. The germline gives CDR1 SNHLY, CDR2 FYNNEI.

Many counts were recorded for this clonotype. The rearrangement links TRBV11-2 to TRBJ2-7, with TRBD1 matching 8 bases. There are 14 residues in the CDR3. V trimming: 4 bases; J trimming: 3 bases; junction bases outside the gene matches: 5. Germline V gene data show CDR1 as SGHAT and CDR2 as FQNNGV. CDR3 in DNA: TGTGCCAGCAGCTCCGGGACAGGTAGCTACGAGCAGTACTTC. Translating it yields CASSSGTGSYEQYF.

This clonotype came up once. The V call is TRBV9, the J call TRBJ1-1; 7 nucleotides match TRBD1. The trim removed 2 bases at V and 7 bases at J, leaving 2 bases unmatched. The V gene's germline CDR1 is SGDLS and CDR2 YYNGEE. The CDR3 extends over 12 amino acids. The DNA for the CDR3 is TGTGCCAGCAGCGTCCAGGGGGATGAAGCTTTCTTT. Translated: CASSVQGDEAFF. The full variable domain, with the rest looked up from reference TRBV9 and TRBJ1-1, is DSGVTQTPKHLITATGQRVTLRCSPRSGDLSVYWYQQSLDQGLQFLIQYYNGEERAKGNILERFSAQQFPDLHSELNLSSLELGDSALYFCASSVQGDEAFFGQGTRLTVV.